Below are 14 T cell receptor beta chains sequenced from a single sample in a study of lymphopenia after photon versus proton radiotherapy. Generated by immunoSEQ multiplex PCR, the TCRdb table keeps only in-frame clones and is missing some. Of 65,000 to 90,000 clones listed, under 95% are singletons. This material consisted of peripheral blood, taken from a patient treated with photon-based radiotherapy. The origin of the receptors is a woman aged 35 to 49 with cholangiocarcinoma.

The chain links TRBV5-1 to TRBJ2-3, with TRBD2 matching over 12 bases. The CDR3 loop spans 16 amino acids. The V gene end was trimmed by 3 bases and the J gene end by 2 bases; junction bases not matched to a gene: 4. CDR1 and CDR2 from the germline V gene are SGHRS and YFSETQ. The CDR3 region is CASSSSSGRDTDTQYF. The CDR3 bases are TGCGCCAGCAGCTCCTCTAGCGGGAGGGACACAGATACGCAGTATTTT.

Only a few counts were recorded for this clone. The gene calls are TRBV7-9 and TRBJ1-2; D remains ambiguous. The CDR3 is 14 amino acids. Germline values: CDR1 SEHNR, CDR2 FQNEAQ (reference sequence). V lost 1 base and J lost 6, with 12 bases in between. The CDR3, as DNA: TGTGCCAGCAGCTTAGTCGGACTAACCGATGGCTACACCTTC. Encoded protein: CASSLVGLTDGYTF.

The rearrangement links TRBV30 to TRBJ1-6; D perhaps matches TRBD1 (5 bases). V was shortened by 0 bases and J by 10 bases, with 13 bases between the two germline ends. Germline V gene sequence: CDR1 GTSNPN, CDR2 SVGIG (reference sequence). This CDR3 region has 14 residues. The CDR3 sequence is CAWSVNRKESPLHF. The CDR3 DNA follows: TGTGCCTGGAGTGTAAACAGGAAGGAATCACCCCTCCACTTT.

V and J are TRBV11-2 and TRBJ1-2; 7 bases agree with TRBD1. The CDR3 totals 13 residues. Losses at the gene ends were 5 bases for V and 4 bases for J; bases not matched to a gene: 4. The germline CDR1 and CDR2 sequences are SGHAT and FQNNGV. CDR3 DNA: TGTGCCAGCAGCATAGGGGACAGCTATGGCTACACCTTC. As protein: CASSIGDSYGYTF.

The chain links TRBV27 to TRBJ2-6, with D possibly TRBD2 on 5 matching bases. Germline lookup yields CDR1 MNHEY and CDR2 SMNVEV (reference sequence). Between the trimmed V and J ends, which lost 3 bases and 0 bases, there was a span of 18 bases. The CDR3 runs to 19 residues. The CDR3 sequence is CASSLGVGTSNSGANVLTF. The CDR3 DNA sequence: TGTGCCAGCAGTTTGGGAGTGGGCACCTCGAACTCTGGGGCCAACGTCCTGACTTTC.

The DNA of the CDR3 is TGTGCCATCATTGACACGAGCTCTGGAAACACCATATATTTT. This codes for CAIIDTSSGNTIYF. The J gene is TRBJ1-3, the V gene TRBV10-3; no definite D call. The CDR3 totals 14 residues. V lost 7 bases and J 0 bases, leaving 10 bases between the germline ends. CDR1 and CDR2 from the germline V gene are ENHRY and SYGVKD.

This chain links TRBV19 with TRBJ1-2, with D possibly being TRBD1 (6 bases). The CDR3 extends over 15 amino acids. V lost 9 bases, J lost 4 bases, and 21 bases lay in between. Germline V gene data show CDR1 as LNHDA and CDR2 as SQIVND (reference sequence). CDR3 nucleotide sequence: TGTGCCAGCGTCTCGGGGGGACAAACCAGCTATGGCTACACCTTC. Translation: CASVSGGQTSYGYTF.

The V call is TRBV6-1, the J call TRBJ1-1; no reliable D call. V was pared by 2 bases and J by 1 base, with 8 bases between. CDR1 is MNHNS, CDR2 SASEGT, per germline. This CDR3 spans 14 amino acids. The CDR3 DNA is TGTGCCAGCAGTGAAAATACAGCGAACACTGAAGCTTTCTTT. Amino acids: CASSENTANTEAFF.

The J gene is TRBJ2-1, the V gene TRBV27; D may be TRBD2 (5 bases). CDR1 is MNHEY, CDR2 SMNVEV, per germline (reference sequence). The ends were cut back, 7 bases at V and 0 bases at J, with 7 bases in the middle. This CDR3 contains 13 residues. The CDR3 sequence is CASISGSYNEQFF. The DNA for the CDR3 is TGTGCCAGCATAAGCGGCTCCTACAATGAGCAGTTCTTC.

Note on this clone: A junction boundary mismatches the germline segment, possibly from a read error. The V gene is TRBV30, the J gene TRBJ2-1; 8 bases align to TRBD2. CDR1 and CDR2 (germline): GTSNPN, SVGIG (reference sequence). CDR3 length: 14 residues. CDR3 nucleotides: TGTGCCCGGAGTTCGGGGGGACTAGGGAATGAGCAGTTCTTC. Protein sequence: CARSSGGLGNEQFF.

The chain uses TRBV18 and TRBJ2-3; D perhaps matches TRBD1 (5 bases). There are 15 residues in the CDR3. V shed 2 bases and J shed 0 bases, with 9 bases lying between them. Looked up from germline, CDR1 is KGHSH and CDR2 is LQKENI. Here the CDR3 DNA reads TGTGCCAGCTCACCATCGACAGTTAGCACAGATACGCAGTATTTT. Its translation is CASSPSTVSTDTQYF.

This clone occurred many times. The chain couples TRBV5-1 to TRBJ2-7; D is possibly TRBD1 or TRBD2 (5 bases each). V lost 4 bases to trimming and J lost 5 bases, with 16 bases between them. CDR3 length: 14 residues. Germline V lookup: CDR1 SGHRS, CDR2 YFSETQ. This CDR3 reads CASSGTQRGDEQYF. The CDR3 region has the DNA TGCGCCAGCAGCGGGACCCAGAGGGGCGACGAGCAGTACTTC.

This clone was seen more than once but under ten times. This chain uses TRBV29-1 with TRBJ1-1, with 9 bases fitting TRBD1. Germline V gene lookup returns CDR1 SQVTM and CDR2 ANQGSEA. Trimming removed 6 bases from V and 3 bases from J; junction bases left unmatched: 2. The CDR3 has 12 residues. CDR3 in amino acids: CSVGQGDTEAFF. CDR3 nucleotide sequence: TGCAGCGTGGGACAGGGAGACACTGAAGCTTTCTTT. Filled out from reference TRBV29-1 and TRBJ1-1, the complete variable domain reads SAVISQKPSRDICQRGTSLTIQCQVDSQVTMMFWYRQQPGQSLTLIATANQGSEATYESGFVIDKFPISRPNLTFSTLTVSNMSPEDSSIYLCSVGQGDTEAFFGQGTRLTVV.

The V and J genes are TRBV9 and TRBJ1-3; maybe TRBD1 (6 bases). This CDR3 comprises 17 residues. In germline, CDR1 is SGDLS, CDR2 YYNGEE. V lost 4 bases to trimming and J lost 0 bases, with 17 bases between them. CDR3 in amino acids: CASSPGVRFSSGNTIYF. The CDR3 coding sequence is TGTGCCAGCAGCCCAGGGGTTCGCTTTTCCTCTGGAAACACCATATATTTT.